The rows below give T cell receptor beta chains drawn from one sample of a study of T-cell memory formation after mild COVID-19. TCRdb itself ran the 5' RACE reads through MiXCR, one entry per CDR3 protein. Among 300,000 or so distinct CDR3 sequences listed, about 15% were seen once. Sequencing was performed on PBMCs or a T cell subset sorted from them (not recorded which). Source of these receptors: a man aged 18 to 30 who had mild COVID-19 (a few samples of this study predate the infection). Cell type and time point are not known. Both conserved end residues are part of each CDR3. The D gene is left open where the match is weak. Size tells how often a clone was seen (once, few, many) or the class of an expanded clone, and some rows leave it out.

size	V	length	J	D	DNA	CDR3
NA	TRBV25-1	16	TRBJ1-3	NA	TGTGCCAGCAGTGAATATGGTGGGAACTCTGGAAACACCATATATTTT	CASSEYGGNSGNTIYF
NA	TRBV4-1	15	TRBJ2-1	TRBD2	TGCGCCAGCAGAAGAGCTGGGCGGGGGGAAAATGAGCAGTTCTTC	CASRRAGRGENEQFF
few	TRBV4-2	15	TRBJ2-5	TRBD2	TGTGCCAGCAGCAAAGCGGGGGGCCCGCAAGAGACCCAGTACTTC	CASSKAGGPQETQYF
NA	TRBV19	15	TRBJ1-5	NA	TGTGCCAGTAGCGATAGTCGGGGAAGCAATCAGCCCCAGCATTTT	CASSDSRGSNQPQHF
many	TRBV21-1	16	TRBJ2-1	NA	TGTGCCAGCAGCGCGCCGGGACTAGCTTCTTACAATGAGCAGTTCTTC	CASSAPGLASYNEQFF
few	TRBV20-1	15	TRBJ2-1	TRBD2	TGCAGTGCCATTGGCGGGACTAGCGGGGGTAATGAGCAGTTCTTC	CSAIGGTSGGNEQFF
NA	TRBV12-3/TRBV12-4	14	TRBJ1-1	NA	TGTGCCAGCAGCTACCGTGGGGTGAACACTGAAGCTTTCTTT	CASSYRGVNTEAFF
many	TRBV5-1	14	TRBJ1-1	NA	TGCGCCAGCAGCCGCGGACAGTTGAACACTGAAGCTTTCTTT	CASSRGQLNTEAFF
few	TRBV18	14	TRBJ1-1	NA	TGTGCCAGCTCACCCACCGAGTCGAACACTGAAGCTTTCTTT	CASSPTESNTEAFF
NA	TRBV20-1	14	TRBJ2-7	TRBD1	TGCAGTGCTTACAGGGGGTCTAGCTCCTACGAGCAGTACTTC	CSAYRGSSSYEQYF
few	TRBV6-5	14	TRBJ1-1	NA	TGTGCCAGCAGTCCTGAGAGGAGGCTGGCTGAAGCTTTCTTT	CASSPERRLAEAFF
NA	TRBV20-1	11	TRBJ2-3	NA	TGCAGTGCCGCAGGTGGGGATACGCAGTATTTT	CSAAGGDTQYF
few	TRBV6-5	15	TRBJ1-5	NA	TGTGCCAGCAGTTCCCAGGCCGGGACGAATCAGCCCCAGCATTTT	CASSSQAGTNQPQHF
NA	TRBV5-1	17	TRBJ1-6	NA	TGCGCCAGCAGCACCCGGGACCTCAGCTCCTATAATTCACCCCTCCACTTT	CASSTRDLSSYNSPLHF
NA	TRBV29-1	11	TRBJ1-1	NA	TGCAGCCCTGGGAGGGGCACTGAAGCTTTCTTT	CSPGRGTEAFF
NA	TRBV29-1	15	TRBJ2-1	TRBD2	TGCAGCGTTGAAACTAGAGCGGGGGGGACGAATGAGCAGTTCTTC	CSVETRAGGTNEQFF
few	TRBV4-2	15	TRBJ2-1	TRBD1	TGTGCCAGCAGCCCCATGGGCGAGGGACAGGGTAAGCAGTTCTTC	CASSPMGEGQGKQFF